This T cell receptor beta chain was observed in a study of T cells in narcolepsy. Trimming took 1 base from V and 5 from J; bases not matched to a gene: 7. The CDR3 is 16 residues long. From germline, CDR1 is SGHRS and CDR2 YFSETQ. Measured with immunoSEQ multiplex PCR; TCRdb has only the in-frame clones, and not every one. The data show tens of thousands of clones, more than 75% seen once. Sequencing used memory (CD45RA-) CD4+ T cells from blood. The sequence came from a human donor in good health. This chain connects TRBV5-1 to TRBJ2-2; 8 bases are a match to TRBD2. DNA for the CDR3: TGCGCCAGCAGCTTGCGGGCGGGAGGAGGTACCGGGGAGCTGTTTTTT. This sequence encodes CASSLRAGGGTGELFF. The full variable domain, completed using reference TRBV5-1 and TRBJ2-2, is KAGVTQTPRYLIKTRGQQVTLSCSPISGHRSVSWYQQTPGQGLQFLFEYFSETQRNKGNFPGRFSGRQFSNSRSEMNVSTLELGDSALYLCASSLRAGGGTGELFFGEGSRLTVL.